These T cell receptor beta chains were read from a single sample in a study of blood T cells in healthy people across ages. TCRdb passed the 5' RACE reads through MiXCR, listing each CDR3 protein once. Altogether under 1,000,000 distinct CDR3 sequences are present, about 36% being singletons, with the ten largest covering over 10%. The source material was blood. The receptors stem from a man aged 18 to 35 in good health. The CDR3 runs from the conserved cysteine through the conserved F or W. A D gene is named only where the DNA matches it firmly. The listing skips clone size in some rows; elsewhere it reads once, few, many or a size class.

>TRBV3-1|TRBD1|few|TRBJ2-5
CASSTTGNQETQYF
TGTGCCAGCAGCACGACAGGGAACCAAGAGACCCAGTACTTC
>TRBV20-1|-|-|TRBJ1-6
CSARDPGRVNSPLHF
TGCAGTGCTAGAGATCCTGGGAGGGTGAATTCACCCCTCCACTTT
>TRBV16|-|-|TRBJ1-5
CASSQSRRGGDQPQHF
TGTGCCAGCAGCCAATCGCGACGGGGAGGGGATCAGCCCCAGCATTTT
>TRBV7-3|-|once|TRBJ2-2
CASSPTRDPGRTGELFF
TGTGCCAGCAGCCCAACTAGGGACCCAGGAAGGACCGGGGAGCTGTTTTTT
>TRBV5-1|TRBD1|-|TRBJ2-3
CASSFPGQTTDTQYF
TGCGCCAGCAGCTTCCCGGGACAGACCACAGATACGCAGTATTTT
>TRBV11-2|-|few|TRBJ2-4
CASSLEAENIQYF
TGTGCCAGCAGCTTAGAGGCAGAAAACATTCAGTACTTC
>TRBV20-1|-|few|TRBJ1-1
CSARNPQDSSTEAFF
TGCAGTGCTAGAAACCCCCAGGACAGCTCAACTGAAGCTTTCTTT
>TRBV20-1|-|-|TRBJ1-4
CSAVDREKLFF
TGCAGTGCTGTTGACCGCGAAAAACTGTTTTTT
>TRBV6-2/TRBV6-3|-|-|TRBJ2-2
CASRLRDTVFPNTGELFF
TGTGCCAGCAGACTCCGGGACACGGTCTTTCCGAACACCGGGGAGCTGTTTTTT
>TRBV4-3|-|few|TRBJ1-1
CASSPWSGDPNTEAFF
TGCGCCAGCAGCCCTTGGTCCGGGGACCCGAACACTGAAGCTTTCTTT
>TRBV20-1|TRBD1|-|TRBJ2-5
CSARDPGQGVGETQYF
TGCAGTGCTAGAGATCCCGGACAGGGGGTCGGGGAGACCCAGTACTTC
>TRBV6-2/TRBV6-3|-|-|TRBJ2-6
CASSYSTVLSGANVLTF
TGTGCCAGCAGTTACTCTACAGTCCTCTCTGGGGCCAACGTCCTGACTTTC
>TRBV20-1|-|-|TRBJ2-7
CSARDPGGSSYDEQYF
TGCAGTGCTAGAGACCCGGGTGGAAGTAGTTATGACGAGCAGTACTTC
>TRBV20-1|-|few|TRBJ2-2
CSARAPTGFTGELFF
TGCAGTGCTAGAGCCCCCACAGGGTTTACCGGGGAGCTGTTTTTT
>TRBV9|TRBD1|-|TRBJ2-7
CASSEGTGNPYEQYF
TGTGCCAGCAGCGAGGGGACAGGGAACCCCTACGAGCAGTACTTC
>TRBV20-1|TRBD2|-|TRBJ2-3
CSAPSGTSTDTQYF
TGCAGTGCCCCGAGCGGGACGAGCACAGATACGCAGTATTTT
>TRBV5-4|-|many|TRBJ1-2
CASSLAKNYGYTF
TGTGCCAGCAGCCTCGCCAAGAACTATGGCTACACCTTC
>TRBV12-3/TRBV12-4|TRBD2|many|TRBJ2-4
CASSPSGGIQYF
TGTGCCAGCAGTCCCTCGGGGGGCATTCAGTACTTC
>TRBV20-1|TRBD1|few|TRBJ1-1
CSALGQGASPEAFF
TGCAGTGCTTTGGGACAGGGGGCATCCCCTGAAGCTTTCTTT
>TRBV10-3|-|-|TRBJ2-7
CAIRRDTPEGEQYF
TGTGCCATCAGACGGGACACTCCGGAGGGGGAGCAGTACTTC
>TRBV6-2/TRBV6-3|-|-|TRBJ2-3
CASSYSRTAPGGDTQYF
TGTGCCAGCAGTTACTCGCGGACAGCTCCGGGTGGAGATACGCAGTATTTT
>TRBV20-1|-|-|TRBJ1-1
CSARDQGRSEAFF
TGCAGTGCTAGAGATCAGGGACGATCTGAAGCTTTCTTT
>TRBV10-3|-|many|TRBJ2-5
CAIRRQEAETQYF
TGTGCCATCAGACGACAGGAGGCAGAGACCCAGTACTTC
>TRBV7-9|TRBD2|few|TRBJ2-3
CASSLGTTLGLTDTQYF
TGTGCCAGCAGCTTGGGGACTACACTGGGGCTCACAGATACGCAGTATTTT
>TRBV20-1|TRBD1|many|TRBJ2-1
CSARLRQGPPFF
TGCAGTGCTAGGCTTAGACAGGGGCCCCCGTTCTTC
>TRBV20-1|-|few|TRBJ2-3
CSAHRSGSRADTQYF
TGCAGTGCCCATAGGTCGGGTTCCCGGGCAGATACGCAGTATTTT
>TRBV11-2|-|-|TRBJ1-4
CASSRPQGRGTGSTNEKLFF
TGTGCCAGCAGCCGGCCGCAAGGCAGGGGAACGGGGAGCACTAATGAAAAACTGTTTTTT
>TRBV7-9|-|-|TRBJ1-4
CASSLALGAVREKLFF
TGTGCCAGCAGCTTAGCGCTGGGGGCTGTAAGGGAAAAACTGTTTTTT
>TRBV28|-|few|TRBJ2-1
CASARNEQFF
TGTGCCAGCGCGCGAAATGAGCAGTTCTTC
>TRBV6-6|TRBD2|few|TRBJ2-7
CASSYGSGGPSYEQYF
TGTGCCAGCAGTTACGGTAGCGGGGGGCCCTCCTACGAGCAGTACTTC
>TRBV20-1|-|few|TRBJ2-1
CSAKPAAGRNSYNEQFF
TGCAGTGCGAAACCCGCAGCAGGGCGAAACTCCTACAATGAGCAGTTCTTC
>TRBV7-9|-|-|TRBJ2-7
CASSLNYGCEQYF
TGTGCCAGCAGCTTAAATTATGGGTGCGAGCAGTACTTC
>TRBV6-2/TRBV6-3|TRBD1|few|TRBJ2-5
CARQGGGQETQYF
TGTGCCAGACAGGGGGGAGGTCAAGAGACCCAGTACTTC
>TRBV6-6|-|-|TRBJ1-3
CASSPSAGSSGNTIYF
TGTGCCAGCAGTCCTTCCGCGGGGAGCTCTGGAAACACCATATATTTT
>TRBV7-6|-|many|TRBJ2-7
CASSLEPGSSYEQYF
TGTGCCAGCAGCTTAGAACCGGGTAGCTCCTACGAGCAGTACTTC
>TRBV2|TRBD1|-|TRBJ2-7
CASTSGTGGIDRYEQYF
TGTGCCAGCACCTCCGGGACAGGGGGCATTGATCGTTACGAGCAGTACTTC
>TRBV5-1|TRBD2|-|TRBJ2-2
CASSQTSSGTGELFF
TGCGCCAGCAGCCAGACTAGCTCGGGCACCGGGGAGCTGTTTTTT
>TRBV27|-|many|TRBJ2-6
CASSDSSGANVLTF
TGTGCCAGCAGTGACTCCTCTGGGGCCAACGTCCTGACTTTC
>TRBV12-3/TRBV12-4|-|few|TRBJ1-2
CASSLGQAHYGYTF
TGTGCCAGCAGTTTAGGACAGGCCCACTATGGCTACACCTTC
>TRBV2|-|many|TRBJ2-1
CASNGGSSYNEQFF
TGTGCCAGCAACGGGGGCAGCTCCTACAATGAGCAGTTCTTC
>TRBV7-2|-|-|TRBJ1-2
CASSISPGERGYTF
TGTGCCAGCAGCATCAGTCCGGGGGAGAGAGGCTACACCTTC
>TRBV7-8|TRBD1|-|TRBJ2-6
CASSVQDRGPGANVLTF
TGTGCCAGCAGCGTCCAGGACAGGGGGCCTGGGGCCAACGTCCTGACTTTC
>TRBV4-2|TRBD2|-|TRBJ2-1
CASSQDRYSGGRNEQFF
TGTGCCAGCAGCCAAGATAGGTACAGCGGGGGACGCAATGAGCAGTTCTTC
>TRBV12-3/TRBV12-4|TRBD2|few|TRBJ2-7
CASRRGAATYEQYF
TGTGCCAGCAGGCGGGGGGCCGCGACCTACGAGCAGTACTTC
>TRBV12-3/TRBV12-4|TRBD1|few|TRBJ2-3
CASSLSVGPGGDTQYF
TGTGCCAGCAGTTTAAGTGTCGGGCCAGGGGGAGATACGCAGTATTTT
>TRBV6-6|-|few|TRBJ2-3
CASSHGTSFYDTQYF
TGTGCCAGCAGTCACGGTACTAGTTTCTATGATACGCAGTATTTT
>TRBV7-6|-|-|TRBJ2-7
CASSFRTNSRDTRGEQYF
TGTGCCAGCAGCTTCCGAACTAACTCCCGGGACACTCGGGGCGAGCAGTACTTC
>TRBV29-1|-|many|TRBJ2-7
CSVESDNQYEQYF
TGCAGCGTTGAGTCCGACAACCAATACGAGCAGTACTTC